Below are 17 T cell receptor beta chains sequenced from a single sample in a study of blood T cell repertoires in COVID-19. Generated by immunoSEQ multiplex PCR, the TCRdb table keeps only in-frame clones and is missing some. Here the sample spans hundreds of thousands of clones, 75% to 90% being singletons. Sequencing was carried out using PBMCs or T cells enriched from blood (not recorded which). The receptors derive from a man between 18 and 29 years old who had recovered from COVID-19.

The gene calls are TRBV6-2 or TRBV6-3 and TRBJ2-2; 8 bases align to TRBD2. The CDR3 contains 17 residues. The V gene's germline CDR1 is MNHEY and CDR2 SVGEGT. Losses at the gene ends were 2 bases for V and 1 base for J; bases not matched to a gene: 6. CDR3 coding DNA: TGTGCCAGCAGTTACGTATTGACTAGCGTGAACACCGGGGAGCTGTTTTTT. As protein: CASSYVLTSVNTGELFF.

This chain joins TRBV2 and TRBJ2-2; unclear D gene. V gave up 4 bases and J gave up 2 bases, with 11 bases separating them. CDR3 length: 15 amino acids. CDR1 is SNHLY, CDR2 FYNNEI, per germline. This CDR3 is CASSARSSNTGELFF. As DNA, the CDR3 is TGTGCCAGCAGTGCCCGGAGCTCCAACACCGGGGAGCTGTTTTTT.

Here the CDR3 DNA reads TGCAGTGCTAGTAAAGGGGCCCCCGATTCACCCCTCCACTTT. It yields the protein CSASKGAPDSPLHF. The J gene is TRBJ1-6, the V gene TRBV20-1; D is perhaps TRBD1 (5 bases). Trimming pared 3 bases from V and 8 bases from J, leaving 14 bases between. The CDR3 extends over 14 amino acids. Per the germline V gene, CDR1 is DFQATT and CDR2 is SNEGSKA (reference sequence).

The CDR3 coding sequence is TGTGCCAGCAGCTTTGGGACAGGGGCAGACAATGAGCAGTTCTTC. This translates into CASSFGTGADNEQFF. This chain uses TRBV7-2 with TRBJ2-1; 10 bases fit TRBD1. Germline loops: CDR1 SGHTA, CDR2 FQGNSA. The J segment lost 5 bases and the V segment lost 3 bases, leaving 4 bases of the junction unmatched. This CDR3 contains 15 residues.

This clone showed up just once. The chain recombines TRBV6-5 with TRBJ2-2; 7 bases align to TRBD2. V lost 6 bases and J lost 7; bases outside the gene matches: 8. The CDR3 spans 14 residues. Looked up from germline, CDR1 is MNHEY and CDR2 is SVGAGI. The chain's CDR3 is CASSPRKRGGELFF. The CDR3 coding sequence is TGTGCCAGCAGCCCCCGCAAGCGGGGCGGGGAGCTGTTTTTT.

This clone occurred once. The chain has TRBV5-1 and TRBJ2-3, with TRBD2 as a possible D gene (5 bases). The germline V gene has CDR1 SGHRS and CDR2 YFSETQ. CDR3 size: 15 residues. Trimming left V 4 bases short and J 3 bases short, with 15 bases between. CDR3 DNA: TGCGCCAGCAGCGGGGTCGAGCGGCAGACAGATACGCAGTATTTT. Translating it yields CASSGVERQTDTQYF.

This rearrangement joins TRBV30 to TRBJ2-1; D unclear. CDR1 is GTSNPN and CDR2 is SVGIG in the germline V gene (reference sequence). This CDR3 comprises 14 residues. V was pared by 3 bases and J by 5 bases, with 14 bases between. The DNA of the CDR3 is TGTGCCTGGAGGGGCCTGGCAGCTCACAATGAGCAGTTCTTC. Encoded protein: CAWRGLAAHNEQFF.

The chain employs TRBV6-5 and TRBJ1-6; D remains ambiguous. Between the trimmed V and J ends, which lost 2 bases and 6 bases, there was a span of 11 bases. CDR1 and CDR2 (germline): MNHEY, SVGAGI. This CDR3 has 15 residues. The CDR3 DNA is TGTGCCAGCAGTTACATGGTTCGGGGTAATTCACCCCTCCACTTT. It encodes CASSYMVRGNSPLHF.

CDR3 region: CATSDKGLVYNEQFF. Here the CDR3 DNA reads TGTGCCACCAGTGATAAGGGACTAGTTTACAATGAGCAGTTCTTC. The V call is TRBV24-1, the J call TRBJ2-1; 8 bases map to TRBD2. This CDR3 spans 15 amino acids. V lost 3 bases to trimming and J lost 4 bases; unmatched junction nucleotides: 4. Germline lookup yields CDR1 KGHDR and CDR2 SFDVKD.

J is TRBJ1-1 and V is TRBV18; D is unresolved. V dropped 2 bases and J dropped 0 bases, with 4 bases sitting between them. This CDR3 spans 13 amino acids. CDR1 and CDR2 (germline): KGHSH, LQKENI. CDR3 bases: TGTGCCAGCTCACCAACAGTGAACACTGAAGCTTTCTTT. As protein: CASSPTVNTEAFF.

This clone was found once. This rearrangement joins TRBV24-1 to TRBJ2-3, with D possibly being TRBD2 (7 bases). The V gene lost 1 base and the J gene lost 0 bases, with 13 bases spanning the gap. Germline lookup yields CDR1 KGHDR and CDR2 SFDVKD. The CDR3 covers 17 residues. In DNA, the CDR3 is TGTGCCACCAGTGATTTAGGGGGGGTACGCAGCACAGATACGCAGTATTTT. Translated: CATSDLGGVRSTDTQYF.

This clone was seen once. This chain links TRBV6-5 with TRBJ1-1; 8 bases match TRBD1. The ends lost 2 bases at V and 10 bases at J; junction bases unmatched: 15. The CDR3 contains 16 residues. Germline V gene data show CDR1 as MNHEY and CDR2 as SVGAGI. CDR3 region: CASSYQTIRGLVGAFF. The CDR3 coding sequence is TGTGCCAGCAGTTACCAAACCATCAGGGGGCTCGTTGGAGCTTTCTTT.

The rearrangement uses TRBV7-2 and TRBJ2-7, with a tentative D call TRBD2 (5 bases). The CDR3 is 16 amino acids. Looked up from germline, CDR1 is SGHTA and CDR2 is FQGNSA. Trimming took off 3 bases at V and 1 base at J, with 16 bases between the two ends. The CDR3 coding sequence is TGTGCCAGCAGCTTGTGGGGAACAGCGGAATCCTACGAGCAGTACTTC. As protein: CASSLWGTAESYEQYF.

This chain uses TRBV12-3 or TRBV12-4 with TRBJ2-1; D perhaps matches TRBD2 (6 bases). The CDR3 is 13 residues long. The V and J ends lost 1 base and 8 bases respectively, with 9 bases between them. The CDR3 DNA is TGTGCCAGCAGTTTAGATAGCGGCCATGAGCAGTTCTTC. It is translated as CASSLDSGHEQFF.

The rearrangement joins TRBV7-2 to TRBJ1-6; D call uncertain. Germline values: CDR1 SGHTA, CDR2 FQGNSA. This CDR3 has 16 amino acids. Trimming pared 4 bases from V and 6 bases from J, leaving 16 bases between. CDR3 in amino acids: CASSSSSGFANSPLHF. CDR3 bases: TGTGCCAGCAGCTCCTCCTCGGGGTTCGCTAATTCACCCCTCCACTTT.

The chain joins TRBV9 to TRBJ2-3; 7 nucleotides align to TRBD2. The V gene end was trimmed by 0 bases and the J gene end by 1 base; junction bases not matched to a gene: 5. CDR1 is SGDLS and CDR2 is YYNGEE in the germline V gene. CDR3 length equals 16 residues. CDR3 sequence reads: CASSVGPGGGTDTQYF. For the CDR3, the DNA is TGTGCCAGCAGCGTAGGTCCGGGGGGAGGCACAGATACGCAGTATTTT.

V usage is TRBV10-2 and J usage is TRBJ2-7; D unresolved. CDR3 length: 13 residues. CDR1 and CDR2 from the germline V gene are WSHSY and SAAADI. The V gene lost 2 bases and the J gene lost 3 bases, with 8 bases spanning the gap. The CDR3 DNA follows: TGCGCCAGCAGTGAGGACATTAACTACGAGCAGTACTTC. Protein sequence: CASSEDINYEQYF.